This is a list of T cell receptor beta chains from one sample in a study of blood T cell repertoires in COVID-19. Sequencing was performed with immunoSEQ multiplex PCR; in TCRdb, only in-frame clones are kept and a portion is missing. The sample has 190,000 or so clones, about 81% seen once. The sequenced sample was peripheral blood. Source of these receptors: a woman older than 75 with COVID-19, enrolled during active disease. Both conserved end residues are part of each CDR3. The order of the fields is V gene, clone size, J gene, CDR3 length, CDR3 protein. Part of the rows lack a size; the others show once, few, many or a class for expanded clones.

v_gene: TRBV6-5
abundance: -
j_gene: TRBJ1-4
len: 14
CDR3aa: CASSLFATNEKLFF

v_gene: TRBV7-3
abundance: -
j_gene: TRBJ2-1
len: 15
CDR3aa: CASSLTRGPYNEQFF

v_gene: TRBV6-2/TRBV6-3
abundance: -
j_gene: TRBJ1-6
len: 16
CDR3aa: CASSLTGGTYNSPLHF

v_gene: TRBV4-2
abundance: -
j_gene: TRBJ2-1
len: 17
CDR3aa: CASSQDVAGLSYNEQFF

v_gene: TRBV6-1
abundance: once
j_gene: TRBJ1-4
len: 16
CDR3aa: CASSARTGRLNEKLFF

v_gene: TRBV6-6
abundance: -
j_gene: TRBJ1-2
len: 13
CDR3aa: CASSYLGAGGYTF

v_gene: TRBV2
abundance: few
j_gene: TRBJ1-1
len: 12
CDR3aa: CASRQGNTEAFF

v_gene: TRBV6-2/TRBV6-3
abundance: -
j_gene: TRBJ2-5
len: 13
CDR3aa: CASSRGNRETQYF

v_gene: TRBV7-3
abundance: -
j_gene: TRBJ2-2
len: 17
CDR3aa: CASSLNLAGADTGELFF

v_gene: TRBV2
abundance: -
j_gene: TRBJ2-7
len: 12
CDR3aa: CASKQVSYEQYF

v_gene: TRBV3-1/TRBV3-2
abundance: -
j_gene: TRBJ2-3
len: 17
CDR3aa: CASSQVLGGAGTDTQYF

v_gene: TRBV15
abundance: few
j_gene: TRBJ2-7
len: 20
CDR3aa: CATSRDRSASGGTLYYEQYF

v_gene: TRBV6-5
abundance: -
j_gene: TRBJ2-7
len: 11
CDR3aa: CASHRDYEQYF

v_gene: TRBV7-2
abundance: once
j_gene: TRBJ1-6
len: 16
CDR3aa: CASSLGGQGWNSPLHF

v_gene: TRBV12-3/TRBV12-4
abundance: -
j_gene: TRBJ1-5
len: 11
CDR3aa: CASSNNQPQHF

v_gene: TRBV7-2
abundance: few
j_gene: TRBJ1-5
len: 16
CDR3aa: CASSLGPGGSNQPQHF

v_gene: TRBV6-5
abundance: -
j_gene: TRBJ1-2
len: 15
CDR3aa: CASSSGQGGAYGYTF

v_gene: TRBV4-2
abundance: -
j_gene: TRBJ2-3
len: 18
CDR3aa: CASSQGVWAGGGTDTQYF

v_gene: TRBV7-2
abundance: -
j_gene: TRBJ2-3
len: 15
CDR3aa: CASTPGLGSSDTQYF

v_gene: TRBV30
abundance: -
j_gene: TRBJ1-1
len: 12
CDR3aa: CAWSDTQGGAFF

v_gene: TRBV5-1
abundance: -
j_gene: TRBJ1-5
len: 15
CDR3aa: CASSLLPGEGGPQHF

v_gene: TRBV7-2
abundance: -
j_gene: TRBJ2-7
len: 15
CDR3aa: CASSPLDRTNYEQYF

v_gene: TRBV19
abundance: once
j_gene: TRBJ1-6
len: 14
CDR3aa: CASSDTGGYSPLHF

v_gene: TRBV19
abundance: -
j_gene: TRBJ2-7
len: 17
CDR3aa: CASSIGAGGMSSYEQYF

v_gene: TRBV19
abundance: -
j_gene: TRBJ2-6
len: 16
CDR3aa: CASSAQASSGANVLTF